This T cell receptor (beta chain) was identified in a study of shared clonotypes between healthy human individuals. The CDR3 runs to 14 residues. The V gene's germline CDR1 is MDHEN and CDR2 SYDVKM. V dropped 5 bases and J dropped 5; count of bases not matched to a gene: 6. Each PCR replicate from the sorted subsets contained about 200 ng DNA, which is some 32,000 T cell genomes. Data came from immunoSEQ multiplex PCR; TCRdb stores just in-frame clones and leaves some out. The repertoire holds under 600,000 clones, with roughly 97% as singletons. Sequenced: naive CD4+ T cells sorted from blood. Regarding subset: CD45RA+ positively selected. This sequence joins TRBV28 and TRBJ2-7; 10 nucleotides align to TRBD1. This TCR was recovered from a woman aged 25-40 years in good health. CDR3 nucleotide sequence: TGTGCCAGCAGTCCGGGGACAGGGGAGAACGAGCAGTACTTC. This sequence encodes CASSPGTGENEQYF. Drawing the rest from reference TRBV28 and TRBJ2-7, the complete variable domain is DVKVTQSSRYLVKRTGEKVFLECVQDMDHENMFWYRQDPGLGLRLIYFSYDVKMKEKGDIPEGYSVSREKKERFSLILESASTNQTSMYLCASSPGTGENEQYFGPGTRLTVT.